One and the same sample provided the 10 T cell receptor beta chains below, sequenced in a study of blood T cell repertoires in COVID-19. Clones were read by immunoSEQ multiplex PCR, and TCRdb kept only the in-frame ones, dropping some. This table holds approximately 230,000 clones, over 75% found once. Sequencing used PBMCs or T cells enriched from blood (not recorded which). All receptors come from a man aged 35-49 years who had recovered from COVID-19.

V and J are TRBV9 and TRBJ2-2, with D hard to call. Trimming left V 0 bases short and J 2 bases short, with 8 bases between. Germline assignment: CDR1 SGDLS and CDR2 YYNGEE. The CDR3 has 15 amino acids. This CDR3 is CASSVASTNTGELFF. CDR3 nucleotide sequence: TGTGCCAGCAGCGTAGCGAGTACTAACACCGGGGAGCTGTTTTTT.

A few counts support this clone. The chain couples TRBV7-9 to TRBJ2-1, with TRBD2 as a possible D gene (5 bases). Germline V CDR1 and CDR2: SEHNR, FQNEAQ (reference sequence). V was cut by 3 bases and J by 7 bases, with 19 bases left in between. The CDR3 has 16 residues. The CDR3 here is CASSFPFRVARNEQFF. The CDR3 DNA sequence: TGTGCCAGCAGCTTTCCTTTTAGGGTAGCGAGGAATGAGCAGTTCTTC.

This rearrangement joins TRBV6-2 or TRBV6-3 to TRBJ1-1, with TRBD1 as a possible D gene (5 bases). Between the trimmed V and J ends, which lost 2 bases and 1 base, there was a span of 11 bases. This CDR3 spans 15 amino acids. CDR1 and CDR2 (germline): MNHEY, SVGEGT. CDR3 in DNA: TGTGCCAGCAGTTACAGGGGATTGAGGAACACTGAAGCTTTCTTT. Its translation: CASSYRGLRNTEAFF.

The chain employs TRBV28 and TRBJ1-6, with D perhaps TRBD1 (5 bases). Germline CDR1 MDHEN, CDR2 SYDVKM. V lost 6 bases to trimming and J lost 12 bases, with 21 bases between them. The CDR3 contains 15 residues. In DNA form, the CDR3 reads TGTGCCAGCAGAACCCGGGAGGGACGTTCGGGACCCCTCCACTTT. Protein sequence: CASRTREGRSGPLHF. The variable domain in full, completed from reference TRBV28 and TRBJ1-6, reads DVKVTQSSRYLVKRTGEKVFLECVQDMDHENMFWYRQDPGLGLRLIYFSYDVKMKEKGDIPEGYSVSREKKERFSLILESASTNQTSMYLCASRTREGRSGPLHFGNGTRLTVT.

The rearrangement links TRBV4-3 to TRBJ2-5; 9 bases agree with TRBD1. V gave up 3 bases and J gave up 4 bases; unmatched junction bases: 6. The CDR3 has 15 amino acids. Germline CDR1 LGHNA, CDR2 YSLEER. The CDR3 region is CASSHVGTGPETQYF. For the CDR3, the DNA is TGCGCCAGCAGCCATGTGGGGACAGGGCCAGAGACCCAGTACTTC.

This chain's CDR3 is CASSLGGDNQPQHF. In nucleotides, the CDR3 is TGTGCCAGCTCCCTAGGAGGGGACAATCAGCCCCAGCATTTT. The chain is built from TRBV18 and TRBJ1-5, with D perhaps TRBD1 (5 bases). Germline CDR1 KGHSH, CDR2 LQKENI. V lost 6 bases to trimming and J lost 3 bases, with 12 bases between them. The CDR3 runs to 14 residues.

V and J are TRBV6-5 and TRBJ2-7, with 10 bases matching TRBD2. The CDR3 loop spans 15 amino acids. V shed 5 bases and J 5 bases; nucleotides not matched to a gene: 9. Germline assignment: CDR1 MNHEY and CDR2 SVGAGI. The CDR3 reads CASSTLAGVRDEQYF. CDR3 DNA: TGTGCCAGCAGTACCCTAGCGGGAGTTCGCGACGAGCAGTACTTC.

This rearrangement joins TRBV28 to TRBJ2-7, with TRBD1 identical over 7 bases. Germline values: CDR1 MDHEN, CDR2 SYDVKM. Trimming at V came to 5 bases and at J to 10 bases, leaving 17 bases not matched to a gene. The CDR3 covers 15 residues. CDR3 sequence (DNA): TGTGCCAGCAGTCCTACAGGGGCCCTCTCCCTTCGACAGTACTTC. Translated: CASSPTGALSLRQYF.

This rearrangement joins TRBV5-4 to TRBJ1-6; 9 bases agree with TRBD1. CDR3 size: 17 residues. Germline lookup yields CDR1 SGHNT and CDR2 YYREEE (reference sequence). V was clipped by 2 bases and J by 2 bases; unmatched bases: 5. CDR3 sequence (DNA): TGTGCCAGCAGCTTCTTCGGGACAGGGACCTATAATTCACCCCTCCACTTT. This codes for CASSFFGTGTYNSPLHF.

This rearrangement joins TRBV14 to TRBJ2-1; no definite D call. The CDR3 is 15 amino acids. Deletions cut 6 bases from V and 3 bases from J, with 15 bases between. Germline loops: CDR1 SGHDN, CDR2 FVKESK. The CDR3 coding sequence is TGTGCCAGCAGTCATCAAGACGGGTACTACAATGAGCAGTTCTTC. The encoded protein is CASSHQDGYYNEQFF.